The 19 T cell receptor beta chains listed next were all sequenced from one sample in a study of shared clonotypes between healthy human individuals. Assay: immunoSEQ multiplex PCR; the TCRdb copy retains only in-frame clones and omits some. The sample holds about a million clones, about 80% seen once. The specimen was memory CD4+ T cells from PBMCs. Subset in this sample: CD45RA-negative fraction. The receptors were gathered from a young man in good health. Some clones in this sample may be carry-over from other donors' samples.

The chain joins TRBV19 to TRBJ1-1; a possible D gene is TRBD1 (5 bases). The CDR3 has 17 residues. Germline V gives CDR1 LNHDA, CDR2 SQIVND (reference sequence). V was trimmed by 9 bases and J by 1 base, leaving 24 bases between them. CDR3 sequence (DNA): TGTGCCAGAAACCCAAAAGACAGCCTAGAATGGAACACTGAAGCTTTCTTT. Protein sequence: CARNPKDSLEWNTEAFF.

This clone has a handful of counts. This chain connects TRBV28 to TRBJ2-5; 8 positions match TRBD1. V lost 7 bases, J lost 5 bases, and 9 bases stayed unmatched. The CDR3 has 14 amino acids. Germline loops: CDR1 MDHEN, CDR2 SYDVKM. Here the CDR3 reads CASNLDRARETQYF. The CDR3 region has the DNA TGTGCCAGCAACCTGGACAGGGCGCGGGAGACCCAGTACTTC.

There are many counts of this clone. The V gene is TRBV7-2, the J gene TRBJ2-4; D uncertain. V was clipped by 4 bases and J by 9 bases, with 16 bases between them. The CDR3 totals 14 residues. Germline lookup yields CDR1 SGHTA and CDR2 FQGNSA. CDR3: CASSSRQERSIQYF. CDR3 nucleotides: TGTGCCAGCAGCTCCCGACAAGAACGGAGCATTCAGTACTTC.

Note on this clone: Possible read error: a much larger clone is one base away. This CDR3 is also generated by other DNA sequences in the sample. This chain's CDR3 is CASSLQETQYF. The CDR3 nucleotides read TGTGCCAGCAGTTTGCAAGAGACCCAGTACTTC. This chain connects TRBV28 to TRBJ2-5; D unresolved. The CDR3 covers 11 residues. Trimming stripped 3 bases from V and 2 bases from J, with 1 base between. Germline assignment: CDR1 MDHEN and CDR2 SYDVKM.

The chain carries TRBV4-1 and TRBJ2-1; 8 bases align to TRBD2. The CDR3 has 15 amino acids. The J segment lost 6 bases and the V segment lost 4 bases, leaving 8 bases of the junction unmatched. Germline-derived CDR1 and CDR2 are MGHRA and YSYEKL. CDR3 region: CASSPMGLEFNEQFF. The CDR3 DNA reads TGCGCCAGCAGCCCGATGGGACTAGAATTCAATGAGCAGTTCTTC.

The chain uses TRBV5-4 and TRBJ1-3; the D gene is possibly TRBD1 (6 bases). V was cut by 2 bases and J by 4 bases, with 10 bases left in between. The CDR3 runs 14 residues. CDR1 SGHNT and CDR2 YYREEE come from the germline V gene (reference sequence). This chain's CDR3 is CASSFSGAGNTIYF. CDR3 DNA sequence: TGTGCCAGCAGCTTTTCAGGGGCCGGAAACACCATATATTTT.

The rearrangement joins TRBV19 to TRBJ2-1; D not resolved. The ends were cut back, 3 bases at V and 0 bases at J, with 6 bases in the middle. The germline V gene encodes CDR1 LNHDA and CDR2 SQIVND (reference sequence). This CDR3 spans 14 amino acids. The CDR3 loop reads CASSIFGSYNEQFF. DNA for the CDR3: TGTGCCAGTAGTATCTTCGGCTCCTACAATGAGCAGTTCTTC.

This clone was seen a handful of times. Other DNA sequences in this specimen translate into the identical CDR3. CDR3 sequence: CASSLYGNQPQHF. The CDR3 region has the DNA TGTGCCAGCAGTTTATATGGGAATCAGCCCCAGCATTTT. The chain uses TRBV28 and TRBJ1-5, with D hard to call. CDR1 MDHEN and CDR2 SYDVKM come from the germline V gene. CDR3 length: 13 amino acids. V was trimmed by 1 base and J by 4 bases, leaving 5 bases between them. Filled out from reference TRBV28 and TRBJ1-5, the complete variable domain reads DVKVTQSSRYLVKRTGEKVFLECVQDMDHENMFWYRQDPGLGLRLIYFSYDVKMKEKGDIPEGYSVSREKKERFSLILESASTNQTSMYLCASSLYGNQPQHFGDGTRLSIL.

This clone has only a few counts. This chain uses TRBV19 with TRBJ1-1, with 7 bases matching TRBD1. The junction had 11 bases not matched to a gene; V was cut back by 0 bases and J by 13 bases. CDR3 length: 14 residues. Germline assignment: CDR1 LNHDA and CDR2 SQIVND (reference sequence). CDR3 sequence: CASSIEGGGASVFF. Here the CDR3 DNA reads TGTGCCAGTAGTATAGAAGGAGGGGGCGCCTCCGTTTTCTTT.

The rearrangement joins TRBV7-3 to TRBJ2-3; TRBD1 matches at 7 bases. CDR1 is SGHTA and CDR2 is FQGTGA in the germline V gene. V lost 4 bases to trimming and J lost 2 bases; unmatched junction nucleotides: 9. The CDR3 totals 16 residues. The CDR3 DNA is TGTGCCAGCAGCTCCCTCACAGGGGCTAACACAGATACGCAGTATTTT. Its protein is CASSSLTGANTDTQYF.

The gene calls are TRBV27 and TRBJ1-2; D uncertain. V was pared by 3 bases and J by 8 bases, with 13 bases between. The CDR3 extends over 13 amino acids. Germline loops: CDR1 MNHEY, CDR2 SMNVEV (reference sequence). The CDR3 nucleotides are TGTGCCAGCAGTTTTTTGGGGAAGGGCGGCTACACCTTC. Translation gives CASSFLGKGGYTF.

This chain links TRBV2 with TRBJ2-7; D is undetermined. The CDR3 is 15 amino acids. The ends were cut back, 1 base at V and 2 bases at J, with 12 bases in the middle. In germline, CDR1 is SNHLY, CDR2 FYNNEI. The CDR3 loop reads CASSEGPARTYEQYF. DNA of the CDR3: TGTGCCAGCAGTGAAGGGCCCGCCAGAACCTACGAGCAGTACTTC.

This clone was detected once. The chain links TRBV2 to TRBJ2-3, with TRBD2 as a possible D gene (5 bases). V was pared by 3 bases and J by 9 bases, with 13 bases between. The CDR3 is 13 amino acids. Germline CDR1 and CDR2: SNHLY and FYNNEI. This chain's CDR3 is CASSDFGLQTQYF. CDR3 nucleotides: TGTGCCAGCAGTGATTTCGGACTTCAGACGCAGTATTTT.

The genes are TRBV27 and TRBJ1-5, with no clear D. Trimming cost V 6 bases and J 0 bases, with 12 bases left between them. CDR3 length: 15 amino acids. From germline, CDR1 is MNHEY and CDR2 SMNVEV (reference sequence). The CDR3 region is CASRVDYYSNQPQHF. The CDR3 nucleotides are TGTGCCAGCAGGGTAGACTACTATAGCAATCAGCCCCAGCATTTT.

CDR3 amino acids: CASSIGTGRADTQYF. DNA for the CDR3: TGCGCCAGCAGCATAGGGACAGGGCGCGCAGATACGCAGTATTTT. The V and J genes are TRBV5-1 and TRBJ2-3; 9 bases align to TRBD1. Trimming took 4 bases from V and 4 from J; bases not matched to a gene: 7. CDR1 and CDR2 from the germline V gene are SGHRS and YFSETQ. The CDR3 spans 15 residues.

The J gene is TRBJ1-5, the V gene TRBV19; 8 nucleotides agree with TRBD1. Germline assignment: CDR1 LNHDA and CDR2 SQIVND (reference sequence). With 7 bases clipped from V and 2 bases from J, the junction kept 7 bases outside the gene matches. The CDR3 is 15 amino acids. The CDR3 reads CASTHRGAGNQPQHF. The DNA for the CDR3 is TGTGCCAGTACCCACAGGGGGGCTGGCAATCAGCCCCAGCATTTT.

V is TRBV28 and J is TRBJ2-7, with TRBD2 as a possible D gene (5 bases). The CDR3 length is 13 residues. The germline gives CDR1 MDHEN, CDR2 SYDVKM. The V end lost 4 bases, the J end lost 3 bases, and 10 bases lay between the germline ends. CDR3 loop: CASSSPGNYEQYF. The CDR3 DNA sequence: TGTGCCAGCAGTTCTCCCGGGAACTACGAGCAGTACTTC. Complete variable domain (other parts from reference TRBV28 and TRBJ2-7): DVKVTQSSRYLVKRTGEKVFLECVQDMDHENMFWYRQDPGLGLRLIYFSYDVKMKEKGDIPEGYSVSREKKERFSLILESASTNQTSMYLCASSSPGNYEQYFGPGTRLTVT.

The chain recombines TRBV28 with TRBJ2-1; no reliable D call. With 3 bases removed from V and 4 bases from J, the gap between germline ends came to 13 bases. The germline gives CDR1 MDHEN, CDR2 SYDVKM. The length of the CDR3 is 15 residues. The CDR3 DNA follows: TGTGCCAGCAGTTTCGACCGGAGCTCATACAATGAGCAGTTCTTC. This translates into CASSFDRSSYNEQFF.

The rearrangement links TRBV5-6 to TRBJ1-2; no clear D gene. Trimming removed 2 bases from V and 4 bases from J, with 12 bases in between. Germline V gene lookup returns CDR1 SGHDT and CDR2 YYEEEE. CDR3 length equals 14 residues. This CDR3 reads CASSLGQSTYGYTF. In DNA form, the CDR3 reads TGTGCCAGCAGCTTAGGCCAGTCTACCTATGGCTACACCTTC.